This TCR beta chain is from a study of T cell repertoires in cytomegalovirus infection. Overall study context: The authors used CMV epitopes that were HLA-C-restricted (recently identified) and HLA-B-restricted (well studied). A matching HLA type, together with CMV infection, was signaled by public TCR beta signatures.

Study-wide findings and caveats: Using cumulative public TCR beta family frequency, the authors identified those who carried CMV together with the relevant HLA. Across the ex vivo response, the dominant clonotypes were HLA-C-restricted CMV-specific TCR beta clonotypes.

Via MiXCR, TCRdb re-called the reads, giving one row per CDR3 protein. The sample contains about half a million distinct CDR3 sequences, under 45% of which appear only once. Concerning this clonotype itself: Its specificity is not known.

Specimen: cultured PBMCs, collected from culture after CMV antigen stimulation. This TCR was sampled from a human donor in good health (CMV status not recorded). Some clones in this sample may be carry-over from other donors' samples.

This chain's CDR3 is CASSLMDFGGGARETQYF. For the CDR3, the DNA is TGTGCCAGCAGCTTAATGGATTTCGGCGGGGGGGCCCGGGAGACCCAGTACTTC. The chain is built from TRBV7-2 and TRBJ2-5; TRBD2 aligns across 9 bases. From germline, CDR1 is SGHTA and CDR2 FQGNSA. The CDR3 is 18 residues long. The V segment lost 2 bases and the J segment 5 bases; nucleotides outside the gene matches: 15.